These 13 T cell receptor beta chains came from one sample sequenced in a study of blood T cell repertoires in COVID-19 (dated by TCRdb to 2018 to 2020). Libraries were constructed by the immunoSEQ multiplex PCR assay. Not all clones reach the TCRdb copy of this immuneACCESS table, which keeps in-frame sequences only. Checked studies attribute under half of the gap to unresolved V genes and leave the rest unexplained. The sample records tens of thousands of clones, more than 80% of which are singletons. More than 15% of the sample goes to the ten largest clones. Sequencing input: peripheral blood. These receptor sequences come from a woman between 55 and 75 years old with COVID-19, enrolled during active disease.

V usage is TRBV19 and J usage is TRBJ1-5; D perhaps matches TRBD1 (6 bases). This CDR3 is built from 13 residues. V was shortened by 6 bases and J by 10 bases, with 16 bases between the two germline ends. Germline CDR1 is LNHDA and CDR2 is SQIVND (reference sequence). The CDR3 loop reads CASRGQSLLPQHF. CDR3 nucleotides: TGTGCCAGTAGGGGACAATCTCTGCTCCCCCAGCATTTT.

The genes are TRBV5-5 and TRBJ2-4; 7 bases map to TRBD2. CDR3 size: 18 residues. V was pared by 0 bases and J by 1 base, with 10 bases of the junction left unmatched. CDR1 and CDR2 (germline): SGHKS, YYEKEE (reference sequence). CDR3 bases: TGTGCCAGCAGCTTGGTGCCACAGAGGGGAGGGGCCAAAAACATTCAGTACTTC. Translating it yields CASSLVPQRGGAKNIQYF.

This sequence joins TRBV28 and TRBJ2-2; TRBD1 agrees at 9 bases. The ends lost 8 bases at V and 2 bases at J; junction bases unmatched: 9. Germline-derived CDR1 and CDR2 are MDHEN and SYDVKM. This CDR3 is 16 amino acids long. The CDR3 is CASVPRDRVNTGELFF. The CDR3 DNA reads TGTGCCAGCGTACCCCGGGACAGGGTTAACACCGGGGAGCTGTTTTTT.

This sequence joins TRBV4-1 and TRBJ2-2, with a possible D match to TRBD1 (7 bases). The CDR3 contains 17 residues. V was shortened by 0 bases and J by 0 bases, with 11 bases between the two germline ends. CDR1 and CDR2 from the germline V gene are MGHRA and YSYEKL. CDR3 nucleotides: TGCGCCAGCAGCCAAGAAGGAGGGGGCTCGAACACCGGGGAGCTGTTTTTT. Translating gives CASSQEGGGSNTGELFF.

The V call is TRBV4-3, the J call TRBJ1-2; D might be TRBD1 (6 bases). Trimming removed 4 bases from V and 8 bases from J, with 23 bases in between. This CDR3 spans 16 amino acids. Germline V CDR1 and CDR2: LGHNA, YSLEER. This CDR3 reads CASSPFGAGQGGGYTF. CDR3 nucleotides: TGCGCCAGCAGCCCATTCGGAGCGGGACAAGGAGGCGGCTACACCTTC.

The J gene is TRBJ1-2, the V gene TRBV5-1; TRBD1 agrees at 7 bases. The CDR3 totals 15 residues. Germline CDR1 reads SGHRS; CDR2 reads YFSETQ. V was clipped by 4 bases and J by 3 bases; unmatched bases: 9. CDR3 region: CASSHDRAQDYGYTF. The DNA of the CDR3 is TGCGCCAGCAGCCATGACAGGGCTCAAGACTATGGCTACACCTTC.

The chain joins TRBV7-8 to TRBJ1-5; D gene uncertain. There are 14 residues in the CDR3. Per germline, CDR1 SGHVS and CDR2 FQNEAQ. Trimming removed 2 bases from V and 6 bases from J, with 11 bases in between. CDR3 nucleotides: TGTGCCAGCAGCTTAACTCCGGGGAGTCAGCCCCAGCATTTT. Residues: CASSLTPGSQPQHF.

This clone is a singleton in its sample. The chain carries TRBV11-3 and TRBJ2-5; the match to TRBD1 covers 7 bases. Germline CDR1 reads SGHNT; CDR2 reads YENEEA. V lost 6 bases, J lost 3 bases, and 4 bases stayed unmatched. The CDR3 is 13 amino acids. CDR3 DNA sequence: TGTGCCAGCAGTTACAGGGGTGAAGAGACCCAGTACTTC. It is translated as CASSYRGEETQYF.

The rearrangement links TRBV30 to TRBJ2-7, with TRBD2 as a possible D gene (6 bases). Germline CDR1 GTSNPN, CDR2 SVGIG (reference sequence). The CDR3 covers 14 residues. V lost 3 bases and J lost 0, with 12 bases in between. This CDR3 is CAWSLGLHSYEQYF. The DNA of the CDR3 is TGTGCCTGGAGCTTGGGACTTCACTCCTACGAGCAGTACTTC.

The rearrangement uses TRBV28 and TRBJ2-3, with D possibly matching TRBD2 (6 bases). The CDR3 contains 15 residues. Trimming cost V 1 base and J 0 bases, with 8 bases left between them. Germline CDR1 and CDR2: MDHEN and SYDVKM. CDR3 residues: CASSLLGGSTDTQYF. In DNA, the CDR3 is TGTGCCAGCAGTTTATTGGGAGGAAGCACAGATACGCAGTATTTT.

The V gene is TRBV18, the J gene TRBJ2-7; 10 nucleotides align to TRBD2. V dropped 6 bases and J dropped 6; count of bases not matched to a gene: 14. The CDR3 sequence is 16 residues long. The germline V gene encodes CDR1 KGHSH and CDR2 LQKENI. The CDR3 DNA reads TGTGCCAGCTCCCGCACAGGGGCCCTAGCGGGAGCCGAGCAGTACTTC. The encoded protein is CASSRTGALAGAEQYF.

The chain recombines TRBV11-2 with TRBJ1-3; 9 positions match TRBD1. V shed 5 bases, J shed 11 bases, and the junction held 10 bases outside the gene matches. This CDR3 spans 14 amino acids. Germline CDR1 is SGHAT and CDR2 is FQNNGV. This CDR3 reads CASSLTRDRDAIYF. The CDR3 region has the DNA TGTGCCAGCAGCCTGACCCGGGACAGGGACGCCATATATTTT.

The sample holds a few counts of this clone. The V gene is TRBV30, the J gene TRBJ1-2; D remains ambiguous. Germline CDR1 is GTSNPN and CDR2 is SVGIG (reference sequence). V lost 1 base, J lost 4 bases, and 10 bases lay in between. This CDR3 has 13 residues. DNA for the CDR3: TGTGCCTGGAGTGGGGCAGGAACCTATGGCTACACCTTC. It is translated as CAWSGAGTYGYTF.